The clone carrying this TCR beta chain was found a few times. Arm-PCR of CDR3 regions and iRepertoire HTBI primers were the basis on which TCR beta libraries were built. TCRdb itself ran the multiplex PCR reads through MiXCR, one entry per CDR3 protein. The sample has fewer than 550,000 distinct CDR3 sequences, roughly 16% seen once. V gave up 6 bases and J gave up 8 bases; unmatched junction bases: 13. Germline CDR1 is SGHRS and CDR2 is YFSETQ. This CDR3 contains 14 residues. The sample's time point: newly diagnosed GD, antithyroid drugs for less than 3 months. Making the TCR library involved RNA that had been extracted from PBMCs. Diagnosis followed American Thyroid Association guidelines for Graves' disease. The EDTA tubes were filled with 7 to 9.5 milliliters of drawn peripheral blood. The data were obtained in a study of regulatory T cells in long-lasting Graves disease. These same records also appear under a second study, on T cells in Graves' hyperthyroidism and ophthalmopathy. That paper states: Any patient presenting with uncontrolled infection, other autoimmune disease, pregnancy or lactation was left out. The HTBI set primed first-round TCR CDR3 RT-PCR.

The receptor was derived from a woman aged 35 to 59 with Graves disease. The source material was peripheral blood mononuclear cells (PBMCs), sampled at new diagnosis, from a patient treated with antithyroid drugs. The chain couples TRBV5-1 to TRBJ1-2, with 7 bases matching TRBD1. The CDR3 reads CASKQTGTMGGYTF. The CDR3 DNA follows: TGCGCCAGCAAACAGACAGGGACTATGGGGGGCTACACCTTC.